The 6 T cell receptor beta chains below were found in one sample sequenced in a study of blood T cell repertoires in COVID-19. The method was immunoSEQ multiplex PCR; TCRdb's version includes in-frame clones alone and lacks a portion of them. The sample consists of about 240,000 clones, 88% of them appearing once. The source material was peripheral blood. The receptor source for this set is a woman aged 25 to 39 with acute or convalescent COVID-19.

Only one count was recorded for this clone. The V and J genes are TRBV10-2 and TRBJ1-6; 9 positions match TRBD1. Germline V gene lookup returns CDR1 WSHSY and CDR2 SAAADI. CDR3 length equals 14 residues. Trimming removed 2 bases from V and 9 bases from J; junction bases left unmatched: 2. The CDR3 here is CASSEGTGSSPLHF. CDR3 DNA sequence: TGCGCCAGCAGTGAGGGGACAGGGAGTTCACCCCTCCACTTT.

The gene calls are TRBV12-3 or TRBV12-4 and TRBJ1-1, with 10 positions matching TRBD1. The CDR3 consists of 13 residues. J was trimmed by 11 bases and V by 1 base; bases with no gene match: 4. The CDR3 protein is CASSLGTGGTAFF. As DNA, the CDR3 is TGTGCCAGCAGTTTAGGGACAGGGGGGACGGCTTTCTTT.

This chain uses TRBV7-2 with TRBJ2-5, with D tentatively TRBD1 (6 bases). CDR1 is SGHTA and CDR2 is FQGNSA in the germline V gene. Trimming took off 8 bases at V and 4 bases at J, with 20 bases between the two ends. The CDR3 length is 15 residues. The CDR3 DNA reads as TGTGCCAGCGGACGAGTTCAGGGGTTAGGAGAGACCCAGTACTTC. It encodes CASGRVQGLGETQYF.

The V call is TRBV6-5, the J call TRBJ1-1; D unresolved. Trimming cost V 8 bases and J 4 bases, with 5 bases left between them. Germline V lookup: CDR1 MNHEY, CDR2 SVGAGI. This CDR3 has 10 residues. The CDR3 sequence is CASSVTEAFF. For the CDR3, the DNA is TGTGCCAGCTCGGTCACTGAAGCTTTCTTT.

The gene calls are TRBV29-1 and TRBJ1-2; 9 bases fit TRBD1. The CDR3 contains 13 residues. V was clipped by 4 bases and J by 7 bases; unmatched bases: 7. Germline values: CDR1 SQVTM, CDR2 ANQGSEA. The CDR3 sequence: CSVAGTGMAGYTF. The DNA for the CDR3 is TGCAGCGTTGCGGGGACAGGGATGGCTGGCTACACCTTC.

Turning to this clone: A junction end diverges from the germline sequence, so it may reflect a read error. The chain carries TRBV6-2 or TRBV6-3 and TRBJ1-5; tentatively, D is TRBD1 (6 bases). The CDR3 is made up of 17 amino acids. CDR1 is MNHEY, CDR2 SVGEGT, per germline. CDR3 bases: TGTGCCAGCAATTACTACCTCGGGACAAAGAGCAATCAGCCCCAGCATTTT. Amino acid sequence: CASNYYLGTKSNQPQHF.